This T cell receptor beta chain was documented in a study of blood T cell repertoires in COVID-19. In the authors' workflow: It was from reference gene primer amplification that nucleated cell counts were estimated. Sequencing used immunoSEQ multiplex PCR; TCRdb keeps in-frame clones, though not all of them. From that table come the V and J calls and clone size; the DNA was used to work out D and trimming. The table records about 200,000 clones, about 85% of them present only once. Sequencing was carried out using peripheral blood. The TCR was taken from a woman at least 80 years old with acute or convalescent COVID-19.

Here the CDR3 DNA reads TGTGCCAGCAGGATGACAGGGGATCAGCCCCAGCATTTT. Translation: CASRMTGDQPQHF. V usage is TRBV12-3 or TRBV12-4 and J usage is TRBJ1-5; 8 positions agree with TRBD1. The CDR3 is made up of 13 amino acids. Germline trimming cut 6 bases from V and 5 bases from J; bases unmatched to any gene: 3.